These 15 T cell receptor beta chains came from one sample sequenced in a study of cytomegalovirus exposure and HLA in healthy donors. The PCR made use of 60 Vbeta and 13 Jbeta primers. Profiled with immunoSEQ multiplex PCR; TCRdb holds only in-frame clones, not every one. Of 99,000 or so clones in the sample, 60% to 80% were seen once. Source material: PBMCs. The receptor set was obtained from a man between 60 and 70 years old in good health and CMV-seropositive.

The chain joins TRBV2 to TRBJ1-2; the match to TRBD1 covers 9 bases. With V trimmed by 10 bases and J by 8 bases, 5 bases remained unmatched. The CDR3 consists of 11 residues. Germline V lookup: CDR1 SNHLY, CDR2 FYNNEI. The CDR3 DNA is TGTGCCAAAAGACAGGGGGGAGGCTACACCTTC. Translating it yields CAKRQGGGYTF.

The chain has TRBV19 and TRBJ2-3, with D possibly matching TRBD1 (5 bases). The V and J ends lost 8 bases and 0 bases respectively, with 18 bases between them. This CDR3 spans 16 amino acids. The germline CDR1 and CDR2 sequences are LNHDA and SQIVND (reference sequence). DNA of the CDR3: TGTGCCAGTCTCAGTATAAGGGCAGGGAGCACAGATACGCAGTATTTT. Translating it yields CASLSIRAGSTDTQYF. Together with reference TRBV19 and TRBJ2-3, the CDR3 gives the full variable domain: DGGITQSPKYLFRKEGQNVTLSCEQNLNHDAMYWYRQDPGQGLRLIYYSQIVNDFQKGDIAEGYSVSREKKESFPLTVTSAQKNPTAFYLCASLSIRAGSTDTQYFGPGTRLTVL.

The chain links TRBV7-2 to TRBJ1-1; unclear D gene. CDR1 is SGHTA, CDR2 FQGNSA, per germline. This CDR3 spans 14 amino acids. V lost 1 base to trimming and J lost 5 bases, with 11 bases between them. CDR3 DNA: TGTGCCAGCAGCTTAGGCCCACTAGGGACTGAAGCTTTCTTT. Its protein is CASSLGPLGTEAFF.

About this clone: Sequence at one end of the junction differs from germline and may be a read error. This sample also contains other DNA sequences that code for the same CDR3. This chain links TRBV4-3 with TRBJ1-1; 9 bases agree with TRBD1. Germline CDR1 is LGHNA and CDR2 is YSLEER. The CDR3 sequence is 15 residues long. CDR3 in amino acids: CASSQTGGWNTEAFF. As DNA, the CDR3 is TGCGCCAGCAGCCAGACAGGGGGGTGGAACACTGAGGCTTTCTTT.

This rearrangement joins TRBV25-1 to TRBJ2-5, with D maybe TRBD2 (5 bases). The CDR3 loop spans 14 amino acids. Germline V gives CDR1 MGHDK, CDR2 SYGVNS. V was cut by 6 bases and J by 2 bases, with 13 bases left in between. Here the CDR3 reads CASRGSGQQETQYF. CDR3 coding DNA: TGTGCCAGCAGAGGGAGTGGGCAGCAAGAGACCCAGTACTTC.

V gene TRBV4-1 combines with J gene TRBJ2-1; 14 positions match TRBD2. Germline CDR1 and CDR2: MGHRA and YSYEKL. The CDR3 runs to 17 residues. Trimming removed 5 bases from V and 4 bases from J; junction bases left unmatched: 7. CDR3 amino acids: CASSLPTSGGGYNEQFF. The CDR3 nucleotides read TGCGCCAGCAGCTTACCGACTAGCGGGGGGGGGTACAATGAGCAGTTCTTC.

This sequence joins TRBV5-1 and TRBJ2-3; 14 bases agree with TRBD2. V lost 0 bases, J lost 1 base, and 4 bases stayed unmatched. The CDR3 loop spans 18 amino acids. Per germline, CDR1 SGHRS and CDR2 YFSETQ. This chain's CDR3 is CASSLGTSGGPRTDTQYF. The CDR3 bases are TGCGCCAGCAGCTTGGGGACTAGCGGGGGGCCCCGCACAGATACGCAGTATTTT.

The chain employs TRBV18 and TRBJ2-7; possible D gene TRBD1, 5 bases. The CDR3 runs to 12 residues. The germline CDR1 and CDR2 sequences are KGHSH and LQKENI. V lost 6 bases and J lost 1, with 7 bases in between. The CDR3 is CASSQGSYEQYF. CDR3 DNA sequence: TGTGCCAGCTCCCAGGGTTCCTACGAGCAGTACTTC.

This clone was seen a few times. The V call is TRBV6-6, the J call TRBJ1-2, with D possibly TRBD1 on 6 matching bases. The ends were cut back, 5 bases at V and 3 bases at J, with 10 bases in the middle. This CDR3 has 13 residues. Germline CDR1 reads MNHNY; CDR2 reads SVGAGI (reference sequence). CDR3 sequence: CASSQGPYYGYTF. The CDR3 DNA reads as TGTGCCAGCAGTCAGGGGCCCTACTATGGCTACACCTTC.

This chain connects TRBV7-2 to TRBJ2-3; D is undetermined. The CDR3 runs 11 residues. V was shortened by 5 bases and J by 9 bases, with 9 bases between the two germline ends. Germline V CDR1 and CDR2: SGHTA, FQGNSA. As DNA, the CDR3 is TGTGCCAGCAGCGGTCGAGAGACGCAGTATTTT. Amino acids: CASSGRETQYF.

The V call is TRBV10-3, the J call TRBJ1-2, with D unresolved. Germline CDR1 ENHRY, CDR2 SYGVKD. V shed 7 bases and J shed 3 bases, with 21 bases lying between them. This CDR3 is 16 amino acids long. The CDR3 loop reads CAITIRKEGSDYGYTF. The CDR3, as DNA: TGTGCCATCACTATCAGGAAGGAGGGAAGCGACTATGGCTACACCTTC.

The V and J genes are TRBV5-1 and TRBJ2-6, with 7 bases matching TRBD1. Losses at the gene ends were 4 bases for V and 2 bases for J; bases not matched to a gene: 3. The CDR3 is 15 amino acids. Germline V CDR1 and CDR2: SGHRS, YFSETQ. CDR3 loop: CASSRDRAGANVLTF. The CDR3 bases are TGCGCCAGCAGCCGCGACAGGGCTGGGGCCAACGTCCTGACTTTC.

The chain links TRBV19 to TRBJ1-6; 7 nucleotides agree with TRBD1. This CDR3 has 14 amino acids. Germline V CDR1 and CDR2: LNHDA, SQIVND (reference sequence). J was trimmed by 4 bases and V by 6 bases; bases with no gene match: 3. CDR3 coding DNA: TGTGCCAGTAGACAACAGGGGTATAATTCACCCCTCCACTTT. Translation: CASRQQGYNSPLHF.

This chain uses TRBV7-7 with TRBJ1-5; maybe TRBD1 (5 bases). This CDR3 comprises 16 residues. V was pared by 5 bases and J by 0 bases, with 14 bases between. CDR1 and CDR2 (germline): SSHAT, FNYEAQ (reference sequence). As DNA, the CDR3 is TGTGCCAGCAGCGTCAAACTCAGGGTTAGCAATCAGCCCCAGCATTTT. This sequence encodes CASSVKLRVSNQPQHF.

The chain is built from TRBV6-1 and TRBJ2-3; 15 nucleotides agree with TRBD2. CDR3 length: 17 amino acids. V shed 5 bases and J 6 bases; nucleotides not matched to a gene: 9. Germline V gene lookup returns CDR1 MNHNS and CDR2 SASEGT. The CDR3 region has the DNA TGTGCCAGCAGTAAAGGACTAGCGGGGGGGCTAAAGGATACGCAGTATTTT. Translating gives CASSKGLAGGLKDTQYF.